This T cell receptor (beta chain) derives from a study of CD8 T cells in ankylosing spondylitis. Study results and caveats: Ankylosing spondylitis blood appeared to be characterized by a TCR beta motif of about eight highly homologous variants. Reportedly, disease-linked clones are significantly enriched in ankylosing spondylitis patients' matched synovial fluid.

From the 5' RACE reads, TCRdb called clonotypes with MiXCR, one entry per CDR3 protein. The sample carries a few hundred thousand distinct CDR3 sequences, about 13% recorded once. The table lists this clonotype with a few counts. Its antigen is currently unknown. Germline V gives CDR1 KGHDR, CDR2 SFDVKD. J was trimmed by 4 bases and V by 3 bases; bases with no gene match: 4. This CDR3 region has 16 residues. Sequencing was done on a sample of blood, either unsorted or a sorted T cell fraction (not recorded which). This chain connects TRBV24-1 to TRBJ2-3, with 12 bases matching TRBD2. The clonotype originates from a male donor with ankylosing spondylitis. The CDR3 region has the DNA TGTGCCACCAGTGATCTAGCGGGAGGGCGCCCAGATACGCAGTATTTT. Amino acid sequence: CATSDLAGGRPDTQYF.